This T cell receptor beta chain stems from a study of monozygotic twins with inflammatory bowel disease. TCRdb re-called the 5' RACE reads and catalogs CDR3 proteins one per entry, DNA excluded. The sample data list 80,000 or so distinct CDR3 sequences. The germline CDR1 and CDR2 sequences are MGHRA and YSYEKL. The CDR3 runs to 15 residues. Study results and limitations: Using the inverse Simpson index, IBD patients had lower TCRbeta diversity than healthy co-twins.

Details on this clonotype: No antigen is known for it.

Material: blood. The chain has TRBV4-1 and TRBJ2-2. The receptor comes from a human donor with ulcerative colitis or Crohn's disease, or a healthy co-twin of an affected twin (not recorded which). The CDR3: CASSQAPSDTGELFF.